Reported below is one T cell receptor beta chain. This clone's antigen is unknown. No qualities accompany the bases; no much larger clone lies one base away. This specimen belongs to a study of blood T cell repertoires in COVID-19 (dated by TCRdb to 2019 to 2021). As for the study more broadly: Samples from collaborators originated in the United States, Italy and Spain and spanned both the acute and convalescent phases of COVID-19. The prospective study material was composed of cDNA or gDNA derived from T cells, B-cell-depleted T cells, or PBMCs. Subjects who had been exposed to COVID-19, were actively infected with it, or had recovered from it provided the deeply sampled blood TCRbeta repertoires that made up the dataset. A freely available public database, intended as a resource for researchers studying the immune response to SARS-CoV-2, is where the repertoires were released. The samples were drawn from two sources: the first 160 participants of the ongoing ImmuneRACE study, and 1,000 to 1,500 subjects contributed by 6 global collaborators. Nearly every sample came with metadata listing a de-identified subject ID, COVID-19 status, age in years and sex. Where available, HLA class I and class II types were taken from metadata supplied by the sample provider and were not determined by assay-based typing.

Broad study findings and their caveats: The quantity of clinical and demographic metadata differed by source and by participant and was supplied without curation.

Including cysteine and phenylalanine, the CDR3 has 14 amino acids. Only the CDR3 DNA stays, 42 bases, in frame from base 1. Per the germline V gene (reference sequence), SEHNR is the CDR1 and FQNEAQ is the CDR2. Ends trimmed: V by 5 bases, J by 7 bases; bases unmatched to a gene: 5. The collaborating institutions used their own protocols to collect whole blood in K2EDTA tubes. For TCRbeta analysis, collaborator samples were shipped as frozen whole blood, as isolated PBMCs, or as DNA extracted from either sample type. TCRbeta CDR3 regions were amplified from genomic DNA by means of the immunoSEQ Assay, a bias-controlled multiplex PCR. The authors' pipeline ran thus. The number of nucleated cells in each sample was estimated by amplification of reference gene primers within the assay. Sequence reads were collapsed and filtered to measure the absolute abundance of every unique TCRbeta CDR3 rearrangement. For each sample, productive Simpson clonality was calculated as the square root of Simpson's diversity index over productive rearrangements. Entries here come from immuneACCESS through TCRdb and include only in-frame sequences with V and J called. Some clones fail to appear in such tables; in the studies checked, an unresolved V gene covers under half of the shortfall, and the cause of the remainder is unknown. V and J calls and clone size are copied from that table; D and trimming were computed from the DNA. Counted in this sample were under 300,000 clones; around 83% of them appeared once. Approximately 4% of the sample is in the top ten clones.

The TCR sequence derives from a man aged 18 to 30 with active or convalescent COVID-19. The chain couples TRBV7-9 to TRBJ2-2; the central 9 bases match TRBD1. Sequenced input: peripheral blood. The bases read TGTGCCAGCAGCCGGACAGGGGAGGGCGGGGAGCTGTTTTTT. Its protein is CASSRTGEGGELFF.